These T cell receptor beta chains were read from a single sample in a study of vaccination effects on CD4 cells after COVID-19. Their antigen targets remain unknown. Clones were sequenced by immunoSEQ multiplex PCR, and TCRdb holds only the in-frame ones, with some missing. The sample includes 50,000 or so clones, around 86% of them seen just once. Material: CD4+ T cells from PBMCs cultured with HCoV-229E spike peptides, obtained before COVID-19 vaccination. These receptors originate from a human donor who received a COVID-19 vaccine. CDR3s leave out the opening cysteine and the closing phenylalanine or tryptophan. Fields, in order: CDR3 protein, V gene.

ASSGGPLPIGYT,TRBV5-6
ASSSQGAYSPLH,TRBV6-6
ASSPSGGIQETQY,TRBV5-8
ASSPTTGDTEAF,TRBV18
ASAVPVTGELF,TRBV3-1/TRBV3-2
ASSDVGSETQY,TRBV5-1
ASSSFSGANTEAF,TRBV5-1
ASSPYVAAGNTIY,TRBV19
ASSLSGGNEKLF,TRBV28
ASSFDRGGNEQF,TRBV7-2
ASSRRSFNTGELF,TRBV11-3
ASSQDSWNTEAF,TRBV4-2
ASDLGSPPEAF,TRBV18
ASRGDANTEAF,TRBV2
SVERGSSYNEQF,TRBV29-1
ASGATNYGYT,TRBV6-6
ASSLQGSGELF,TRBV7-3
ASSVRTGDTQY,TRBV9
ASSFTGRSTEAF,TRBV7-2
ASSPTGGGNTIY,TRBV5-5
SVFMRTGTDTQY,TRBV29-1
ASSKTGGAFRNTEAF,TRBV28
ASRRLAGVTDTQY,TRBV5-6
ASSRFILGRVDKNIQY,TRBV4-2
ASSGTRPDTQY,TRBV9
ASSYLAGDYNEQF,TRBV6-2/TRBV6-3
ASSLAHEQF,TRBV5-1
ASSFQENTEAF,TRBV7-9
ASSHRRIANTGELF,TRBV3-1/TRBV3-2
ASSSPGSGYNEQF,TRBV11-3
ASSLYRGETQY,TRBV7-8
ASSPGGGYDEQF,TRBV18
ASSLVAGEQF,TRBV7-2
ASSSTGTGYNEQF,TRBV5-1
ASSQGQVLNTEAF,TRBV3-1/TRBV3-2